A selection of T cell receptor beta chains follows, all from one sample in a study of tumor-infiltrating lymphocytes in localized non-small cell lung cancer. Repertoires were generated with immunoSEQ multiplex PCR, while TCRdb's copy carries only in-frame clones and drops some. Among about 23,000 clones listed, roughly 63% were seen once. The sequenced sample consisted of lung tumor tissue. These TCRs come from a human donor with non-small cell lung cancer. Both conserved end residues are part of each CDR3. The D gene is left open where the match is weak. Some rows have no size entry. The others give once, few or many, or a class for an expanded clone.

size,D,V,J,CDR3,DNA
-,TRBD2,TRBV18,TRBJ2-1,CASSPWTSEYNEQFF,TGTGCCAGCTCACCCTGGACTAGCGAGTACAATGAGCAGTTCTTC
-,TRBD2,TRBV7-2,TRBJ2-7,CASSSRGTSGSYEQYF,TGTGCCAGCAGCTCGAGGGGGACTAGCGGGAGCTACGAGCAGTACTTC
-,-,TRBV7-2,TRBJ2-3,CASNPHGARTDTQYF,TGTGCCAGCAACCCCCATGGGGCCCGCACAGATACGCAGTATTTT
-,TRBD1,TRBV5-5,TRBJ2-7,CASSSLPGTASEQYF,TGTGCCAGCAGCTCTTTGCCCGGGACAGCTAGCGAGCAGTACTTC
few,TRBD2,TRBV11-2,TRBJ2-7,CASSPLEGTRDEQYF,TGTGCCAGCAGCCCCCTTGAAGGGACTAGAGACGAGCAGTACTTC
-,-,TRBV14,TRBJ1-1,CASSQVTEAFF,TGTGCCAGCAGCCAAGTAACTGAAGCTTTCTTT
-,TRBD2,TRBV28,TRBJ2-7,CASSLQAGTSHF,TGTGCCAGCAGTTTACAAGCGGGAACCTCTCACTTC
-,TRBD2,TRBV6-5,TRBJ2-1,CASSRTSFYNEQFF,TGTGCCAGCAGTAGGACTAGCTTCTACAATGAGCAGTTCTTC
few,TRBD2,TRBV7-2,TRBJ2-3,CASSSGGLAGEGYTQYF,TGTGCCAGCAGCTCGGGGGGACTAGCGGGAGAAGGTTATACGCAGTATTTT
-,TRBD1,TRBV30,TRBJ1-5,CASRQGNQPQHF,TGTGCCTCCCGACAGGGAAATCAGCCCCAGCATTTT
-,-,TRBV19,TRBJ2-7,CASRKDKGSYEQYF,TGTGCCAGTAGGAAGGACAAAGGCTCCTACGAGCAGTACTTC
-,TRBD1,TRBV7-8,TRBJ1-1,CASRLRGQGNTEAFF,TGTGCCAGCAGACTACGGGGACAGGGGAACACTGAAGCTTTCTTT
-,-,TRBV12-2,TRBJ1-3,CASRGRDRFFSGNTIYF,TGTGCAAGTCGCGGCAGGGATCGTTTCTTCTCTGGAAACACCATATATTTT
-,-,TRBV14,TRBJ2-1,CASSQGDNEQFF,TGTGCCAGCAGCCAAGGCGATAATGAGCAGTTCTTC
-,-,TRBV6-1,TRBJ2-7,CASSVRGRVSYEQYF,TGTGCCAGCAGTGTTAGGGGGAGGGTGTCCTACGAGCAGTACTTC
-,-,TRBV5-4,TRBJ2-1,CASSLAPESYNEQFF,TGTGCCAGCAGCTTGGCGCCAGAATCCTACAATGAGCAGTTCTTC
-,-,TRBV7-6,TRBJ2-7,CASSLSRGDEQYF,TGTGCCAGCAGCTTAAGCAGGGGTGACGAGCAGTACTTC